This TCR beta chain was identified in a study of T cell repertoires in cytomegalovirus infection. Background on the study: Based on public TCR beta signatures, there were indications of CMV infection and of a matching HLA type.

Many counts were recorded for this clonotype. The CDR3 length is 15 residues. Losses at the gene ends were 5 bases for V and 2 bases for J; bases not matched to a gene: 6. CDR1 and CDR2 (germline): PRHDT, FYEKMQ (reference sequence). One entry per CDR3 protein, called by TCRdb with MiXCR from the reads. Of 70,000 to 75,000 distinct CDR3 sequences in the sample, 3.5% to 4% were seen once. The gene calls are TRBV13 and TRBJ2-1; the match to TRBD2 covers 7 bases. The sequence was obtained from a human donor in good health (CMV status not recorded). Some clones in this sample may be carry-over from other donors' samples. The sample was PBMCs. The CDR3 spells CASSLGTTAYNEQFF. The CDR3 DNA reads TGTGCCAGCAGCCTCGGGACTACCGCCTACAATGAGCAGTTCTTC.